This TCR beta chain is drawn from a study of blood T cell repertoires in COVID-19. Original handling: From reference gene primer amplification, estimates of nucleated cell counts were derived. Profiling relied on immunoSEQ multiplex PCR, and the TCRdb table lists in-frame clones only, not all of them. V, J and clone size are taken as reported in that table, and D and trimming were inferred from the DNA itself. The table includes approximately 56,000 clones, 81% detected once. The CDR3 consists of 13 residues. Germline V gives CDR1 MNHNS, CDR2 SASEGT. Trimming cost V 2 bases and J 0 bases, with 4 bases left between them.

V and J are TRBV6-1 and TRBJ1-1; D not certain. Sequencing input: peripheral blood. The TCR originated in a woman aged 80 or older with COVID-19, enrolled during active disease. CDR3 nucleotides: TGTGCCAGCAGTGAACTCCTGAACACTGAAGCTTTCTTT. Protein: CASSELLNTEAFF.